The present entry profiles one T cell receptor (beta chain) with its context. Its antigen remains unknown. These data belong to a study of T cells after yellow fever vaccination. The CDR3 has 15 amino acids. V was clipped by 5 bases and J by 5 bases; unmatched bases: 6. Germline CDR1 reads DFQATT; CDR2 reads SNEGSKA (reference sequence). Notes on the study in general: Although most clonotypes did not, a small share appeared in both CD4 and CD8 compartments.

Each CDR3 protein gets one entry after TCRdb re-called the 5' RACE reads with MiXCR. The sample yields nearly 550,000 distinct CDR3 sequences, 15% to 20% seen once. This clonotype originated in a man aged 30 to 39 who received the YFV17D yellow fever vaccine. The V and J genes are TRBV20-1 and TRBJ2-1, with 13 bases fitting TRBD2. The starting material was PBMCs, obtained 15 days after the yellow fever booster vaccination. The CDR3 loop is CSAALLAGGDNEQFF. In nucleotides, the CDR3 is TGCAGTGCTGCATTACTAGCGGGAGGGGACAATGAGCAGTTCTTC.